The T cell receptor (beta chain) under discussion was sequenced for a study of CXCR3-negative and CXCR3-positive naive CD8 T cells. Broader study findings: Naive subsets were similarly diverse, while memory CD8+ repertoires were much less diverse. Naive cells with CXCR3 showed TRB CDR3s that were more hydrophobic than those in CXCR3-negative naive cells. Similar TRBV-TRBJ usage characterized naive CXCR3-negative and CXCR3-positive cells; memory cells differed.

The CDR3 loop spans 14 amino acids. The germline V gene has CDR1 SEHNR and CDR2 FQNEAQ (reference sequence). TRB cDNA libraries were made by UMI-labeled 5' RACE. TCRdb reanalyzed the 5' RACE reads and collapses them to one entry per CDR3 protein, without DNA. This repertoire comprises approximately 120,000 distinct CDR3 sequences; its ten largest clones make up approximately 0.38%. Naive cells were sorted as CD45RO-, CCR7+, CD27+ and CD95-. Note on this clonotype: Its antigen is undetermined.

Material: naive CXCR3+ CD8+ T cells from blood. Noted subset: CD45RO-CCR7+CD27+CD95- naive CD8+ T cells expressing CXCR3 (TNR3+). The source of this sequence is a human donor in good health. Some clones in this sample may be carry-over from other donors' samples. The rearrangement links TRBV7-9 to TRBJ1-1; the D call of TRBD1 rests on TCRdb alone, since no DNA is present to check it. CDR3 protein: CASSPGTVGTEAFF.